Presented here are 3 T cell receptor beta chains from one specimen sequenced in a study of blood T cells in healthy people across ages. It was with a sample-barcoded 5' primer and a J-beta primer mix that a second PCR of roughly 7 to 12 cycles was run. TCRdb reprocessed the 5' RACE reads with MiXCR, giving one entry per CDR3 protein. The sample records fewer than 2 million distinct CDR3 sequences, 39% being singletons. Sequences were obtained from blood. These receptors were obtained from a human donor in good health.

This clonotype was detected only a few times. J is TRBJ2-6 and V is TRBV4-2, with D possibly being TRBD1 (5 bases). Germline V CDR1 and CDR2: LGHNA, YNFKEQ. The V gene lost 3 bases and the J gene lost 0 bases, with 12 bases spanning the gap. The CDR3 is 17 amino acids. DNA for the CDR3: TGTGCCAGCAGCCACGGAACTCAGGGCTCTGGGGCCAACGTCCTGACTTTC. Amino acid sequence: CASSHGTQGSGANVLTF.

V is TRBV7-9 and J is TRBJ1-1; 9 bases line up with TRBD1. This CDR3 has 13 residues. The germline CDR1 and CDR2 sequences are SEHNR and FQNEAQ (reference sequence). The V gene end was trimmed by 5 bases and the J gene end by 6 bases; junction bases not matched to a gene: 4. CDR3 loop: CASSQGTGSEAFF. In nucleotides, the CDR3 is TGTGCCAGCAGCCAGGGGACAGGGTCTGAAGCTTTCTTT.

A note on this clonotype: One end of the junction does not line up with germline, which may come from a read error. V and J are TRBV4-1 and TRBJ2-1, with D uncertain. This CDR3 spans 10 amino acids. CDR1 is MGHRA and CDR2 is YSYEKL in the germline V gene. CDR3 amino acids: CAGSNNEQFF. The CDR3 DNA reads TGCGCCGGCAGCAACAATGAGCAGTTCTTC.